This TCR beta chain came from a study of blood T cell repertoires in COVID-19. The protocol was immunoSEQ multiplex PCR, while the TCRdb copy is restricted to in-frame clones and leaves out a portion. Among 310,000 or so clones listed, approximately 86% were seen once. This CDR3 has 17 residues. This chain connects TRBV21-1 to TRBJ2-3; TRBD2, the D gene given by the table, was not confirmed from the DNA. TRBV21-1 is shown as a pseudogene. Sequencing was performed on peripheral blood. The TCR comes from a woman aged 25 to 39 who had recovered from COVID-19. CDR3 DNA sequence: TGTGCCAGCAGCAATCGAAGGGCGGGGGAACTCACAGATACGCAGTATTTT. Translated: CASSNRRAGELTDTQYF.